This TCR beta chain was sequenced during a study of blood T cell repertoires in COVID-19. Study context: Acute and convalescent COVID-19 samples came from the United States, Italy and Spain. PBMCs, B-cell-depleted T cells, or T cells provided the cDNA or gDNA that made up the material.

In the source study's methods: Estimation of nucleated cell counts was performed using reference gene primer amplification. Profiled with immunoSEQ multiplex PCR; TCRdb holds only in-frame clones, not every one. From that table come the V and J calls and clone size; the DNA was used to work out D and trimming. The data show roughly 120,000 clones, approximately 90% seen once. This clone came up once. The length of the CDR3 is 17 residues. Germline V CDR1 and CDR2: SGHTS, YDEGEE. The V segment lost 4 bases and the J segment 5 bases; nucleotides outside the gene matches: 13. This TCR derives from a human donor in a cohort sampled during active COVID-19. The source material was peripheral blood. This rearrangement joins TRBV5-8 to TRBJ2-3; 10 bases match TRBD2. CDR3 region: CASSRPGLAGVGDTQYF. In DNA, the CDR3 is TGTGCCAGCAGCCGCCCTGGCCTAGCGGGAGTAGGAGATACGCAGTATTTT.